These 21 T cell receptor beta chains came from one sample sequenced in a study of neurological immune-mediated disorders. From the 5' RACE reads, TCRdb called clonotypes with MiXCR, one entry per CDR3 protein. The repertoire holds about 44,000 distinct CDR3 sequences, 20% to 25% seen once, with around 4% in the top ten. Specified time point: technical triplicate 3. Sequenced input: PBMCs. Every receptor here comes from a man in his fifties or sixties with HTLV-1-associated myelopathy (HAM/TSP).

In this sample, this clonotype turned up many times. V and J are TRBV9 and TRBJ2-7; TRBD2 might be the D (6 bases). V lost 2 bases to trimming and J lost 0 bases, with 9 bases between them. Germline V gene lookup returns CDR1 SGDLS and CDR2 YYNGEE. The CDR3 loop spans 14 amino acids. The CDR3 protein is CASSVGGLSYEQYF. CDR3 bases: TGTGCCAGCAGCGTTGGAGGGCTCTCCTACGAGCAGTACTTC.

The sample holds many counts of this clonotype. This sequence joins TRBV5-8 and TRBJ2-6; maybe TRBD2 (7 bases). From germline, CDR1 is SGHTS and CDR2 YDEGEE. This CDR3 is 14 amino acids long. V was cut by 5 bases and J by 6 bases, with 12 bases left in between. The CDR3 loop reads CASSVGGAANVLTF. Here the CDR3 DNA reads TGTGCCAGCAGTGTAGGGGGGGCGGCCAACGTCCTGACTTTC.

The chain employs TRBV14 and TRBJ2-3, with TRBD2 as a possible D gene (7 bases). Germline V CDR1 and CDR2: SGHDN, FVKESK. Trimming took 2 bases from V and 5 from J, leaving 14 bases between them. This CDR3 contains 15 residues. The CDR3 reads CASSQKGDYLDTQYF. The CDR3 DNA follows: TGTGCCAGCAGCCAAAAGGGGGACTACCTAGATACGCAGTATTTT.

CDR3 protein: CASSQGTGANVLTF. CDR3 coding DNA: TGTGCCAGCAGCCAAGGGACTGGGGCCAACGTCCTGACTTTC. This chain uses TRBV3-2 with TRBJ2-6. TRBV3-2 is a listed pseudogene. The length of the CDR3 is 14 residues.

This clonotype appeared many times. The chain links TRBV20-1 to TRBJ1-4; D unclear. The V end lost 2 bases, the J end lost 0 bases, and 7 bases lay between the germline ends. There are 14 residues in the CDR3. Germline V CDR1 and CDR2: DFQATT, SNEGSKA (reference sequence). CDR3 in amino acids: CSARLGSTNEKLFF. The CDR3 coding sequence is TGCAGTGCTAGATTGGGGTCAACTAATGAAAAACTGTTTTTT.

This clonotype was counted ten times or more. The genes are TRBV6-5 and TRBJ1-6; 8 bases fit TRBD1. The ends lost 6 bases at V and 8 bases at J; junction bases unmatched: 6. Germline CDR1 is MNHEY and CDR2 is SVGAGI. CDR3 length equals 14 residues. The CDR3 bases are TGTGCCAGCAGACTTGACAGGGGTTATTCACCCCTCCACTTT. It translates to CASRLDRGYSPLHF.

This clonotype was counted at least ten times. The CDR3 DNA sequence: TGTGCCAGCACAACTACAGGGGGTATACAGTATTTT. It codes for CASTTTGGIQYF. The gene calls are TRBV6-6 and TRBJ2-3, with TRBD1 matching over 8 bases. V shed 7 bases, J shed 12 bases, and the junction held 9 bases outside the gene matches. This CDR3 is 12 amino acids long. Germline loops: CDR1 MNHNY, CDR2 SVGAGI (reference sequence).

This clonotype was counted at least ten times. The chain has TRBV28 and TRBJ1-6, with 7 bases matching TRBD1. The CDR3 is 15 amino acids. V lost 6 bases and J lost 5; bases outside the gene matches: 7. CDR1 is MDHEN, CDR2 SYDVKM, per germline. The CDR3 spells CASSSIGTDNSPLHF. Written as DNA, the CDR3 is TGTGCCAGCAGCTCAATCGGGACAGATAATTCACCCCTCCACTTT.

This clonotype was counted ten times or more. V usage is TRBV7-9 and J usage is TRBJ2-1; TRBD2 matches 8 bases. Germline CDR1 reads SEHNR; CDR2 reads FQNEAQ (reference sequence). V shed 4 bases, J shed 0 bases, and the junction held 20 bases outside the gene matches. CDR3 size: 21 residues. The CDR3 region has the DNA TGTGCCAGCAGCTCGGACCGACTAGCGTCCCCAACACAGAGCTCCTACAATGAGCAGTTCTTC. As protein: CASSSDRLASPTQSSYNEQFF.

This clonotype was observed many times. V and J are TRBV7-8 and TRBJ2-3; maybe TRBD2 (5 bases). The germline CDR1 and CDR2 sequences are SGHVS and FQNEAQ. Deletions cut 1 base from V and 4 bases from J, with 15 bases between. The CDR3 spans 16 residues. The CDR3: CASSLGLAVTPDTQYF. In DNA form, the CDR3 reads TGTGCCAGCAGCTTAGGTCTAGCCGTTACACCAGATACGCAGTATTTT.

The genes are TRBV3-1 and TRBJ1-2, with 7 positions matching TRBD1. J was trimmed by 5 bases and V by 0 bases; bases with no gene match: 9. The CDR3 is 16 amino acids. Germline values: CDR1 LGHDT, CDR2 YNNKEL (reference sequence). The CDR3 here is CASSQELTGQTYGYTF. The CDR3 bases are TGTGCCAGCAGCCAAGAGTTGACAGGGCAGACATATGGCTACACCTTC.

In this sample, this clonotype turned up a few times. V is TRBV10-3 and J is TRBJ2-3; D call uncertain. V lost 2 bases to trimming and J lost 2 bases, with 11 bases between them. CDR1 and CDR2 from the germline V gene are ENHRY and SYGVKD. The length of the CDR3 is 15 residues. As DNA, the CDR3 is TGTGCCATCAGTGAGAGGGCGGCAGACACAGATACGCAGTATTTT. Residues: CAISERAADTDTQYF.

This clonotype was observed many times. The V call is TRBV2, the J call TRBJ2-7; TRBD2 aligns across 7 bases. Germline CDR1 SNHLY, CDR2 FYNNEI. Losses at the gene ends were 7 bases for V and 1 base for J; bases not matched to a gene: 4. This CDR3 has 13 amino acids. The CDR3 reads CASKAGESYEQYF. The CDR3 nucleotides read TGTGCCAGCAAGGCGGGAGAGTCCTACGAGCAGTACTTC.

This clonotype occurred many times. V and J are TRBV3-1 and TRBJ1-5, with 7 positions matching TRBD1. Trimming at V came to 4 bases and at J to 7 bases, leaving 7 bases not matched to a gene. The CDR3 has 14 residues. The germline V gene has CDR1 LGHDT and CDR2 YNNKEL (reference sequence). The CDR3 DNA follows: TGTGCCAGCAGCCTCACAGGGGCAAGCCAGCCCCAGCATTTT. Amino acid sequence: CASSLTGASQPQHF.

This clonotype has a count of ten or more. This rearrangement joins TRBV20-1 to TRBJ2-1; 12 nucleotides match TRBD2. The CDR3 has 17 residues. Germline loops: CDR1 DFQATT, CDR2 SNEGSKA (reference sequence). V lost 4 bases and J lost 1; bases outside the gene matches: 8. The CDR3 reads CSAKKASGGASYNEQFF. The CDR3 DNA reads TGCAGTGCTAAGAAAGCTAGCGGGGGGGCGTCCTACAATGAGCAGTTCTTC.

The table lists this clonotype with many counts. The chain couples TRBV5-1 to TRBJ2-1; 11 bases match TRBD2. The germline V gene has CDR1 SGHRS and CDR2 YFSETQ. The CDR3 contains 16 residues. The ends lost 4 bases at V and 0 bases at J; junction bases unmatched: 3. The CDR3 DNA follows: TGCGCCAGCAGCCTTAGCGGGAGGGACTCCTACAATGAGCAGTTCTTC. It codes for CASSLSGRDSYNEQFF.

This clonotype was counted ten times or more. The chain is built from TRBV20-1 and TRBJ2-5; no firm D call. There are 13 residues in the CDR3. Germline V gene data show CDR1 as DFQATT and CDR2 as SNEGSKA (reference sequence). CDR3 residues: CSIRPGPWETQYF. CDR3 nucleotides: TGCAGCATAAGGCCCGGACCCTGGGAGACCCAGTACTTC.

At least ten counts were recorded for this clonotype. This chain joins TRBV28 and TRBJ2-5, with 11 nucleotides matching TRBD1. The CDR3 length is 15 residues. Germline V gene lookup returns CDR1 MDHEN and CDR2 SYDVKM. Trimming took 6 bases from V and 4 from J; bases not matched to a gene: 7. The CDR3 nucleotides read TGTGCCAGCAGCCAAACCGGGACAGGGGGAGAGACCCAGTACTTC. Its translation: CASSQTGTGGETQYF.

In its sample, this clonotype was seen many times. This chain connects TRBV27 to TRBJ2-6, with 7 bases lining up with TRBD1. CDR1 is MNHEY and CDR2 is SMNVEV in the germline V gene (reference sequence). V lost 5 bases and J lost 0; bases outside the gene matches: 10. The CDR3 totals 18 residues. This chain's CDR3 is CASSRQGQSPSGANVLTF. CDR3 nucleotide sequence: TGTGCCAGCAGTCGACAGGGACAGTCGCCCTCTGGGGCCAACGTCCTGACTTTC.

In this sample, this clonotype turned up many times. V usage is TRBV7-9 and J usage is TRBJ2-2; perhaps TRBD2 as D (5 bases). The germline V gene encodes CDR1 SEHNR and CDR2 FQNEAQ (reference sequence). CDR3 length equals 15 residues. Trimming pared 1 base from V and 5 bases from J, leaving 11 bases between. The CDR3 region is CASSLELRATGELFF. The CDR3 bases are TGTGCCAGCAGCTTAGAGCTGAGGGCGACCGGGGAGCTGTTTTTT. The full variable domain, in which reference TRBV7-9 and TRBJ2-2 provide the parts outside the CDR3, is DTGVSQNPRHKITKRGQNVTFRCDPISEHNRLYWYRQTLGQGPEFLTYFQNEAQLEKSRLLSDRFSAERPKGSFSTLEIQRTEQGDSAMYLCASSLELRATGELFFGEGSRLTVL.

This clonotype was counted at least ten times. V gene TRBV5-1 combines with J gene TRBJ2-1; 12 positions match TRBD1. Germline V lookup: CDR1 SGHRS, CDR2 YFSETQ. Trimming at V came to 0 bases and at J to 6 bases, leaving 4 bases not matched to a gene. The CDR3 runs to 16 residues. The DNA of the CDR3 is TGCGCCAGCAGCTTGGCTGGGACAGGGGGCTTCAATGAGCAGTTCTTC. Protein sequence: CASSLAGTGGFNEQFF.